This TCR beta chain was sequenced during a study of T cells in Graves' hyperthyroidism and ophthalmopathy. CDR3 size: 14 residues. The V and J ends lost 6 bases and 5 bases, in that order; junction bases with no gene match: 8. Germline CDR1 DFQATT, CDR2 SNEGSKA (reference sequence). This clonotype came up many times. TCR beta CDR3 regions were amplified from RNA. The HTBI primer set was used in a first-round RT-PCR of the TCR CDR3. Using its own MiXCR run on the multiplex PCR reads, TCRdb lists one record per CDR3 protein. The table shows approximately 700,000 distinct CDR3 sequences, with 40% to 55% occurring only once.

The sequencing input was peripheral blood or thyroid tissue (not recorded which). This chain connects TRBV20-1 to TRBJ1-5; 9 positions agree with TRBD1. This TCR was sampled from an adult man with Graves' disease, either hyperthyroidism or ophthalmopathy (not recorded which). The CDR3 region is CSAPRTGEDQPQHF. The DNA of the CDR3 is TGCAGTGCGCCCCGGACAGGGGAGGATCAGCCCCAGCATTTT.